This paragraph reports one T cell receptor (beta chain). The antigen remains unidentified. These data originate in a study of blood T cells in healthy people across ages. Germline CDR1 is SGHTA and CDR2 is FQGNSA. CDR3 length equals 17 residues. V was cut by 3 bases and J by 7 bases, with 21 bases left in between. Points from the study as a whole: Aged donors had fewer naive CD4+ cells and lower diversity than long-lived donors.

Per sample, extraction of total RNA gave at least 5.5 micrograms in every case. A second PCR of roughly 7 to 11 cycles used a sample-barcoded 5' primer and a J-beta primer mix. Tagging of each cDNA molecule was performed by a template-switch adaptor with 12 random nucleotides. All samples gave at least 3 million CDR3-containing paired-end reads. TCRdb recomputed calls from the 5' RACE reads with MiXCR, one row per CDR3 protein. The sample holds fewer than 900,000 distinct CDR3 sequences, roughly 50% seen once. The TCR comes from a woman aged 55-69 years in good health. V gene TRBV7-2 combines with J gene TRBJ2-2; D unclear. The sample was blood. DNA of the CDR3: TGTGCCAGCAGCTTTTCCCCTATATCCCTCTCTGGCGGGGAGCTGTTTTTT. This codes for CASSFSPISLSGGELFF.